This entry concerns a single T cell receptor beta chain. This record comes from a study of blood T cell repertoires in COVID-19. Across the study: Whether acute or convalescent, the COVID-19 samples came from the United States, Italy and Spain. T cells, B-cell-depleted T cells, or PBMCs provided the cDNA or gDNA that served as material.

Authors' processing steps: Reference gene primers were amplified, and this amplification served to estimate nucleated cell counts. The data were produced by immunoSEQ multiplex PCR, yet TCRdb's version contains in-frame clones alone and is incomplete. From that table come the V and J calls and clone size; the DNA was used to work out D and trimming. Here the sample spans 70,000 to 90,000 clones, more than 80% being singletons. The V and J ends lost 2 bases and 6 bases respectively, with 12 bases between them. CDR1 LGHDT and CDR2 YNNKEL come from the germline V gene (reference sequence). The CDR3 covers 14 residues.

The TCR was taken from a human donor in a cohort sampled during active COVID-19. The sequenced sample consisted of peripheral blood. The rearrangement uses TRBV3-1 (or the pseudogene TRBV3-2) and TRBJ2-3; D gene ambiguous. CDR3 amino acids: CASSQYELMDTQYF. Here the CDR3 DNA reads TGTGCCAGCAGCCAATACGAGCTGATGGATACGCAGTATTTT.